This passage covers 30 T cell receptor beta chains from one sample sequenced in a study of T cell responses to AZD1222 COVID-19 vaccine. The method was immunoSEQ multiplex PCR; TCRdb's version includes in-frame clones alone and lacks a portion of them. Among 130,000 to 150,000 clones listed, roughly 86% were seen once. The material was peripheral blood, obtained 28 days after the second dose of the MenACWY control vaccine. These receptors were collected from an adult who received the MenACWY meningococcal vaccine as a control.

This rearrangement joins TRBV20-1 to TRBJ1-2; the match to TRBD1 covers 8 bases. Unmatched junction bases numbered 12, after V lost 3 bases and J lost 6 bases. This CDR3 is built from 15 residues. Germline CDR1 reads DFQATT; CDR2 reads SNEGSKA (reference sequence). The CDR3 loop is CSASSRGLNVDGYTF. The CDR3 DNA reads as TGCAGTGCTAGTTCCAGGGGGCTAAATGTGGATGGCTACACCTTC.

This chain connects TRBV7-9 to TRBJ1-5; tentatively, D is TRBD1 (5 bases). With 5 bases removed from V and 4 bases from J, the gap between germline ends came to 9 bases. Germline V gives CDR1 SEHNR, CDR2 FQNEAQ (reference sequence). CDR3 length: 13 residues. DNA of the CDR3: TGTGCCAGCAGCAGGGGTGCGAATCAGCCCCAGCATTTT. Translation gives CASSRGANQPQHF.

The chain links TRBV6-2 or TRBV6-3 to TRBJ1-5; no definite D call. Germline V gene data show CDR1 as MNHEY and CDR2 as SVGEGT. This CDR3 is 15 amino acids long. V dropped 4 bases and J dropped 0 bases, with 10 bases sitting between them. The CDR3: CASSSRLNSNQPQHF. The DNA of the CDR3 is TGTGCCAGCAGTTCCCGACTGAATAGCAATCAGCCCCAGCATTTT.

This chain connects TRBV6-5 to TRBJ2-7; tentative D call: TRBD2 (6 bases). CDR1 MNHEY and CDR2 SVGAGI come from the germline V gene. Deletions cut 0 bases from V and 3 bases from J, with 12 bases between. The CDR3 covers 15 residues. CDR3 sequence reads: CASSYSEGSFYEQYF. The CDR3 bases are TGTGCCAGCAGTTACTCGGAGGGGAGCTTCTACGAGCAGTACTTC.

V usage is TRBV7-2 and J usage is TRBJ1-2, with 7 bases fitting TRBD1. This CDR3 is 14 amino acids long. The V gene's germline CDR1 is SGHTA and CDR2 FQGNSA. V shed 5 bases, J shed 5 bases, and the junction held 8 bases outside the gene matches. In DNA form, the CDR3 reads TGTGCCAGCAGCCTGAGGGACAGCATATATGGCTACACCTTC. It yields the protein CASSLRDSIYGYTF.

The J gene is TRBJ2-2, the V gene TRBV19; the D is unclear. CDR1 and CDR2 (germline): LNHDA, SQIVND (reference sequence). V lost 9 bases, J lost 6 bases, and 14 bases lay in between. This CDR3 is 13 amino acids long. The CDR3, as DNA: TGTGCCAGCAGACCCGATTTAGCCGGGGAGCTGTTTTTT. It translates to CASRPDLAGELFF.

The CDR3 region has the DNA TGTGCCATCAGTGAGATACGGACACCCCCTTACAATGAGCAGTTCTTC. Amino acids: CAISEIRTPPYNEQFF. The V call is TRBV10-3, the J call TRBJ2-1, with D possibly being TRBD1 (5 bases). Trimming removed 2 bases from V and 4 bases from J, with 15 bases in between. The CDR3 has 16 residues. From germline, CDR1 is ENHRY and CDR2 SYGVKD.

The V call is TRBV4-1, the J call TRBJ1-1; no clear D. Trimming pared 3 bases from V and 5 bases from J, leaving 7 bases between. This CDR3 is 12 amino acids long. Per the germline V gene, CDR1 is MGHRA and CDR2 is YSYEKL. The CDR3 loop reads CASSQGLTEAFF. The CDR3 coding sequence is TGCGCCAGCAGCCAGGGGTTGACTGAAGCTTTCTTT.

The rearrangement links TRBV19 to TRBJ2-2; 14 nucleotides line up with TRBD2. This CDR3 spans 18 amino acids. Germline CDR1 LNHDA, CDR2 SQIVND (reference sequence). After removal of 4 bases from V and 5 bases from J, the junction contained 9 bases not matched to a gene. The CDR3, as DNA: TGTGCCAGTAGTAGATTCGGGACTAGCGGGAGCGGAACCGGGGAGCTGTTTTTT. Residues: CASSRFGTSGSGTGELFF.

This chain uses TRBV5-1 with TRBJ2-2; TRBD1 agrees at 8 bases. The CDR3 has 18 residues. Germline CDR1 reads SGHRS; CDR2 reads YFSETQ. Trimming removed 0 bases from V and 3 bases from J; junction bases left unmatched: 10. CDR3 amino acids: CASSLARGQIRDTGELFF. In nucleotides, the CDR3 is TGCGCCAGCAGCTTGGCCAGGGGGCAAATTCGGGACACCGGGGAGCTGTTTTTT. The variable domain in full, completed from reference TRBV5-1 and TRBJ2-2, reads KAGVTQTPRYLIKTRGQQVTLSCSPISGHRSVSWYQQTPGQGLQFLFEYFSETQRNKGNFPGRFSGRQFSNSRSEMNVSTLELGDSALYLCASSLARGQIRDTGELFFGEGSRLTVL.

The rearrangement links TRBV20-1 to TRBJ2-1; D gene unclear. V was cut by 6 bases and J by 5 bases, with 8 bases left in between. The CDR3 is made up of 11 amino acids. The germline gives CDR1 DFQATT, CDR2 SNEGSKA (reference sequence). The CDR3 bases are TGCAGTGCCCGCAAGAACAATGAGCAGTTCTTC. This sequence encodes CSARKNNEQFF.

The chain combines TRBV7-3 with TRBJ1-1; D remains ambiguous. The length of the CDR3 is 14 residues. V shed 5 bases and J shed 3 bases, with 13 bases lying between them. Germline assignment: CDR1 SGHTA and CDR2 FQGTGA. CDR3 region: CASSLDPGYTEAFF. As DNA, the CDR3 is TGTGCCAGCAGCCTAGATCCGGGCTACACTGAAGCTTTCTTT.

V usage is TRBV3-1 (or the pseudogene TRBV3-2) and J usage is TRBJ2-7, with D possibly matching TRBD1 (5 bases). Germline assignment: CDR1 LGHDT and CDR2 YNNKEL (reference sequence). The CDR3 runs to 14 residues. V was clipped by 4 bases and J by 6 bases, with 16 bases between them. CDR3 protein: CASSPQTVPPEQYF. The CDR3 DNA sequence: TGTGCCAGCAGCCCCCAGACAGTCCCGCCCGAGCAGTACTTC.

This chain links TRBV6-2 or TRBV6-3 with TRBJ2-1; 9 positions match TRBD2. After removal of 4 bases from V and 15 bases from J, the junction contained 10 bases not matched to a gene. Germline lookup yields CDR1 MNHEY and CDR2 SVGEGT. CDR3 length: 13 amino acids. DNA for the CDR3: TGTGCCAGCAGTTCCGCTAGCGGGGCCAGCGCGTTCTTC. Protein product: CASSSASGASAFF.

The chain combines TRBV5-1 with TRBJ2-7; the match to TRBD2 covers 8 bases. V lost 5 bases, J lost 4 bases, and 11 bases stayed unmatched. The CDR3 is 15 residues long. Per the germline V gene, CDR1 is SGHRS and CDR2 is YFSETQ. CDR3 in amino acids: CASSQSGSPGYEQYF. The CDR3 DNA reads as TGCGCCAGCAGTCAAAGCGGGAGTCCAGGATACGAGCAGTACTTC.

CDR3 sequence: CSAAGTDNQPQHF. In DNA form, the CDR3 reads TGCAGCGCCGCGGGCACCGATAATCAGCCCCAGCATTTT. The chain joins TRBV29-1 to TRBJ1-5; D uncertain. CDR1 is SQVTM, CDR2 ANQGSEA, per germline. This CDR3 is built from 13 residues. V lost 7 bases to trimming and J lost 4 bases, with 14 bases between them.

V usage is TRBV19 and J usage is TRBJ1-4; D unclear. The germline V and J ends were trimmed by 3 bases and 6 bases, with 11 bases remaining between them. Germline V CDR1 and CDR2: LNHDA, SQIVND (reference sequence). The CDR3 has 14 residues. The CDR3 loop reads CASSILRNDEKLFF. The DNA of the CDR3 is TGTGCCAGTAGTATTTTGCGAAATGATGAAAAACTGTTTTTT.

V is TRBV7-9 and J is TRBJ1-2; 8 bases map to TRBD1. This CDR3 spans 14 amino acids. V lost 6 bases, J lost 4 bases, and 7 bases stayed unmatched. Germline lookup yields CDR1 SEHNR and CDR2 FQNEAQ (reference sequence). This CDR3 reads CASSRSTGVYGYTF. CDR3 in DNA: TGTGCCAGCAGTCGATCGACAGGGGTCTATGGCTACACCTTC.

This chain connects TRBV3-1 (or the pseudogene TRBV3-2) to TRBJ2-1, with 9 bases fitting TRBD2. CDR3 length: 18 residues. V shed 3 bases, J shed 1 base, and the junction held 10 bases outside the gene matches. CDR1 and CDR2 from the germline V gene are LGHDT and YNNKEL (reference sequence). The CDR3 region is CASSHATRTSASYNEQFF. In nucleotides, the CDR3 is TGTGCCAGCAGCCACGCCACGAGGACTAGCGCGTCCTACAATGAGCAGTTCTTC.

The CDR3 region is CASSPRSGKNTEAFF. The CDR3 region has the DNA TGTGCCAGCTCACCACGATCAGGGAAGAACACTGAAGCTTTCTTT. This chain joins TRBV18 and TRBJ1-1; TRBD1 might be the D (5 bases). Trimming took off 1 base at V and 1 base at J, with 10 bases between the two ends. The CDR3 has 15 residues. From germline, CDR1 is KGHSH and CDR2 LQKENI.

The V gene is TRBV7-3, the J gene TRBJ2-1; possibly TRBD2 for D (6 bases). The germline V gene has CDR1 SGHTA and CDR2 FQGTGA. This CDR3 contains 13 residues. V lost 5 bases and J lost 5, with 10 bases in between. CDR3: CASSRGGDNEQFF. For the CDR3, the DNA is TGTGCCAGCAGCCGAGGCGGGGACAATGAGCAGTTCTTC.

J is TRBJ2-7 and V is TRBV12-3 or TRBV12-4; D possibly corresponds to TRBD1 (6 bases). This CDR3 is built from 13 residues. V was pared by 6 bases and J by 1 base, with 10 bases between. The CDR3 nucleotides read TGTGCCAGCAGCCCAGGGGAATCCTACGAGCAGTACTTC. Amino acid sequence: CASSPGESYEQYF.

CDR3 in DNA: TGTGCCAGCAGTCCGAGGGAGGGACAGGGTAAATCCGGAAACACCATATATTTT. It translates to CASSPREGQGKSGNTIYF. This sequence joins TRBV6-6 and TRBJ1-3; 9 nucleotides align to TRBD1. J gave up 4 bases and V 5 bases, and 15 bases lay outside the gene matches. Germline V gene lookup returns CDR1 MNHNY and CDR2 SVGAGI (reference sequence). This CDR3 is 18 amino acids long.

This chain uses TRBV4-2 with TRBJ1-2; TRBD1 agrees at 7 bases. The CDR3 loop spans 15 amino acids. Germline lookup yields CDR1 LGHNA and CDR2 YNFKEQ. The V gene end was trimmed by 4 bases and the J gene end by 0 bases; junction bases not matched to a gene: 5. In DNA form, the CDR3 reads TGTGCCAGCAGCCCCATGGGGACAGCTAACTATGGCTACACCTTC. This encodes CASSPMGTANYGYTF.

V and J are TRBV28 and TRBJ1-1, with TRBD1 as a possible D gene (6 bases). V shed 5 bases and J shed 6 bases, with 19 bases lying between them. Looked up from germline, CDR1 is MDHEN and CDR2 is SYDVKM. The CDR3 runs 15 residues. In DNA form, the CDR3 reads TGTGCCAGCAGTCTCCTGGGGGGGGCAGGCGCTGAAGCTTTCTTT. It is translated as CASSLLGGAGAEAFF.

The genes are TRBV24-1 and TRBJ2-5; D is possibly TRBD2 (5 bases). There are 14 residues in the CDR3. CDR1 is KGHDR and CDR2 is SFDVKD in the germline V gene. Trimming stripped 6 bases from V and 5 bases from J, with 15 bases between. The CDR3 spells CATSSGSGMETQYF. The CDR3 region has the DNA TGTGCCACCAGTTCTGGCAGCGGTATGGAGACCCAGTACTTC.

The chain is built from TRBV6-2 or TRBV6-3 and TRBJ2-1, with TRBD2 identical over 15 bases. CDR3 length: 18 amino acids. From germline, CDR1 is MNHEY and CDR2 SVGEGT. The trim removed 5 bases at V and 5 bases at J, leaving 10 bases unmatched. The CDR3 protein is CASSAGLAGGPPHNEQFF. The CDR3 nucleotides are TGTGCCAGCAGTGCTGGACTAGCGGGAGGGCCCCCCCACAATGAGCAGTTCTTC.

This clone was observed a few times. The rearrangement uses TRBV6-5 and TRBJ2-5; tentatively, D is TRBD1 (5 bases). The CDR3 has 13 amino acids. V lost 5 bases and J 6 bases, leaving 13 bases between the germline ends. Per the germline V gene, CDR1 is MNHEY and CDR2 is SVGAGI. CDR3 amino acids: CASSQWGSKTQYF. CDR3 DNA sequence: TGTGCCAGCAGTCAGTGGGGCAGCAAGACCCAGTACTTC.

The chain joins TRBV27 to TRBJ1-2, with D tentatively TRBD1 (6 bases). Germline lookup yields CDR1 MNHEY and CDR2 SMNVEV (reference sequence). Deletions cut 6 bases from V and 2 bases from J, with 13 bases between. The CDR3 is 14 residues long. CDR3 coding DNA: TGTGCCAGCAGACGTCCGGGACACAACTATGGCTACACCTTC. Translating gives CASRRPGHNYGYTF.

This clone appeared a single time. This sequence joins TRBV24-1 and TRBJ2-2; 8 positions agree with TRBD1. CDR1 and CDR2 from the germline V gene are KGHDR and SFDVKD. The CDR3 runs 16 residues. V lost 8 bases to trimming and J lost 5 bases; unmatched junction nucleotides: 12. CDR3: CATTITGTGKTGELFF. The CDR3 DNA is TGTGCCACCACGATCACCGGGACAGGTAAGACCGGGGAGCTGTTTTTT.